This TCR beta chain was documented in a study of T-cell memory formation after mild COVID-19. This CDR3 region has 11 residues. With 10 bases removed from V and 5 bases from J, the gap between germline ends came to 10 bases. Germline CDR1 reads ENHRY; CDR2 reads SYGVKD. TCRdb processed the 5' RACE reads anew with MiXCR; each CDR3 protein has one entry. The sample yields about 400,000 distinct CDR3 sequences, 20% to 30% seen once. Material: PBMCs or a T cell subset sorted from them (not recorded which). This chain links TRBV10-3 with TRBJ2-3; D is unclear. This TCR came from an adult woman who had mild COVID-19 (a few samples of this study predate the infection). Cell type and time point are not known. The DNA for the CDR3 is TGTGCCACCATGAATGTAGATACGCAGTATTTT. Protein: CATMNVDTQYF.